This TCR beta chain was identified in a study of T cell responses to AZD1222 COVID-19 vaccine. Using immunoSEQ multiplex PCR, the repertoire was profiled, and TCRdb retains in-frame clones only, with some absent. The data show 90,000 to 100,000 clones, with about 89% seen just once and roughly 4% held by the top ten. As for this clone: The antigen remains unidentified.

Study results and limitations: Dominant CD4 TCR responses targeted spike regions 160-218 and 743-854.

The CDR3 length is 15 residues. Germline CDR1 SGHAT, CDR2 FQNNGV. The V end was cut by 7 bases, the J end by 4 bases, with 20 bases between. The source was peripheral blood, collected on day 0 of AZD1222 vaccination. The clonotype was recovered from an adult in good health. The chain is built from TRBV11-2 and TRBJ2-7; possible D gene TRBD1, 6 bases. CDR3 residues: CASTQSGTLRYEQYF. DNA for the CDR3: TGTGCCAGCACTCAATCCGGGACACTCCGATACGAGCAGTACTTC.